This T cell receptor beta chain was obtained from a study of T cell responses to AZD1222 COVID-19 vaccine. Assay: immunoSEQ multiplex PCR; the TCRdb copy retains only in-frame clones and omits some. The sample holds approximately 94,000 clones; roughly 86% are singletons and the top ten take over 4%. This CDR3 has 14 residues. Germline CDR1 and CDR2: SGDLS and YYNGEE. Trimming took off 3 bases at V and 2 bases at J, with 11 bases between the two ends. This TCR was sampled from an adult in good health. V usage is TRBV9 and J usage is TRBJ2-5, with D perhaps matching TRBD1 (5 bases). The sequencing used peripheral blood, collected on day 0 of MenACWY control vaccination. The CDR3 loop is CASSAPGQQETQYF. Written as DNA, the CDR3 is TGTGCCAGCAGCGCCCCAGGACAACAAGAGACCCAGTACTTC. Drawing the rest from reference TRBV9 and TRBJ2-5, the complete variable domain is DSGVTQTPKHLITATGQRVTLRCSPRSGDLSVYWYQQSLDQGLQFLIQYYNGEERAKGNILERFSAQQFPDLHSELNLSSLELGDSALYFCASSAPGQQETQYFGPGTRLLVL.